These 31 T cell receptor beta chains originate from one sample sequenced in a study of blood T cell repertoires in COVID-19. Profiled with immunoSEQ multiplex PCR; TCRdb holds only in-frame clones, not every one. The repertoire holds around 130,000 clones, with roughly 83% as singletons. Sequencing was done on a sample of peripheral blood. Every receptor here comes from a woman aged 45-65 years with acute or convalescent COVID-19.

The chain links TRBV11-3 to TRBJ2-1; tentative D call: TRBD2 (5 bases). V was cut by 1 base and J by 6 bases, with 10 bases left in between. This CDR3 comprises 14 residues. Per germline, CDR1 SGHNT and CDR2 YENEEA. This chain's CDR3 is CASSLGWERNEQFF. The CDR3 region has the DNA TGTGCCAGCAGCTTAGGTTGGGAGCGCAATGAGCAGTTCTTC.

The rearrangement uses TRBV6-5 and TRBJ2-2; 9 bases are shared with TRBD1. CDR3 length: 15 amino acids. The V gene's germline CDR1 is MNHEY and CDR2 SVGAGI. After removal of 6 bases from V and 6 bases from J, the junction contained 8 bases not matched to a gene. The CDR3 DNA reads TGTGCCAGCAGCCGACAGGGGGGGGAAGCCGGGGAGCTGTTTTTT. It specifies CASSRQGGEAGELFF.

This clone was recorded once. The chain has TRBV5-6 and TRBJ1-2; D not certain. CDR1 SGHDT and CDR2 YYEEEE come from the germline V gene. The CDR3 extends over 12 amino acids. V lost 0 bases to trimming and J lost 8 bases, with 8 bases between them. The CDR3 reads CASSLARVGYTF. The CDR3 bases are TGTGCCAGCAGCTTGGCGCGGGTCGGCTACACCTTC. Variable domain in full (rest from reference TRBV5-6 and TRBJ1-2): DAGVTQSPTHLIKTRGQQVTLRCSPKSGHDTVSWYQQALGQGPQFIFQYYEEEERQRGNFPDRFSGHQFPNYSSELNVNALLLGDSALYLCASSLARVGYTFGSGTRLTVV.

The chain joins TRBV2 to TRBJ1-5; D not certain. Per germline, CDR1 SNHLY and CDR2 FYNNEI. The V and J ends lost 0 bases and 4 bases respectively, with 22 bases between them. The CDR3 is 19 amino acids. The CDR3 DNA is TGTGCCAGCAGTGAAGCGCGGGCGGGCTCCTTGATCGGGAATCAGCCCCAGCATTTT. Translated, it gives CASSEARAGSLIGNQPQHF.

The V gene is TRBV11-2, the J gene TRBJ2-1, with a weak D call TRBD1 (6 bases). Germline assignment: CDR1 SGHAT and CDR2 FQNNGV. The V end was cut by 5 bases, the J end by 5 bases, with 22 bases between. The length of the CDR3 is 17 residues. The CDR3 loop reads CASSLARTDRINNEQFF. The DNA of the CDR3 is TGTGCCAGCAGCCTCGCTAGAACAGACAGGATCAACAATGAGCAGTTCTTC.

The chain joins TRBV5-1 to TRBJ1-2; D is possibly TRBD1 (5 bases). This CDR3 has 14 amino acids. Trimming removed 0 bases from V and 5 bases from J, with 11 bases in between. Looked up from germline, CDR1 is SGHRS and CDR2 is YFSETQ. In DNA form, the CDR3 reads TGCGCCAGCAGCTTGGCTTCAGGGCCGTATGGCTACACCTTC. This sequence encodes CASSLASGPYGYTF.

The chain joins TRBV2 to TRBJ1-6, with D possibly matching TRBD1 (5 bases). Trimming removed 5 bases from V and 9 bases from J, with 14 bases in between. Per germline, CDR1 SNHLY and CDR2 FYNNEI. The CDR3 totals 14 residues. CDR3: CASSSQGLGSPLHF. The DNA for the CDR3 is TGTGCCAGCAGTAGTCAGGGTTTGGGTTCACCCCTCCACTTT.

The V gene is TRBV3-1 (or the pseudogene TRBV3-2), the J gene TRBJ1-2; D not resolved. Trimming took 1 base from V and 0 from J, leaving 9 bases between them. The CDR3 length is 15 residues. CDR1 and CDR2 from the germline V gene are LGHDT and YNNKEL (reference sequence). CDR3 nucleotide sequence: TGTGCCAGCAGCCAAGGGGCATACACTAACTATGGCTACACCTTC. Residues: CASSQGAYTNYGYTF.

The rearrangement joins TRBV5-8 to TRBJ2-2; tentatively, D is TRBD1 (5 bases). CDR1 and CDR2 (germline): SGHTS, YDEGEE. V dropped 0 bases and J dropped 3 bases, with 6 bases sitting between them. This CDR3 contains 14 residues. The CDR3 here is CASSLAGYTGELFF. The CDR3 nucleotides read TGTGCCAGCAGCTTGGCAGGGTACACCGGGGAGCTGTTTTTT.

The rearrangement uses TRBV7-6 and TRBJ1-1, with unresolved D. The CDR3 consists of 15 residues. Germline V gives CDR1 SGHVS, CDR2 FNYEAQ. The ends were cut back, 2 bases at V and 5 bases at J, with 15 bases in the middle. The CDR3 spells CASSLIADRGTEAFF. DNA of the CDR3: TGTGCCAGCAGCTTAATCGCGGATAGAGGGACTGAAGCTTTCTTT.

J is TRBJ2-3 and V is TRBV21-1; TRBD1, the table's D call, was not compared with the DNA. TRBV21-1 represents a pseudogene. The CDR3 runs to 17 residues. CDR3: CASSEDSTGDSTDTQYF. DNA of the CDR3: TGTGCCAGCAGCGAAGATAGTACAGGTGATAGCACAGATACGCAGTATTTT.

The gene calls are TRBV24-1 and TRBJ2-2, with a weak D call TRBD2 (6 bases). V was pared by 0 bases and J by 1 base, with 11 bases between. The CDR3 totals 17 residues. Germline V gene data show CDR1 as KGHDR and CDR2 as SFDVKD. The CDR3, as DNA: TGTGCCACCAGTGATTTGGTGACCGGGGGGAACACCGGGGAGCTGTTTTTT. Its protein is CATSDLVTGGNTGELFF.

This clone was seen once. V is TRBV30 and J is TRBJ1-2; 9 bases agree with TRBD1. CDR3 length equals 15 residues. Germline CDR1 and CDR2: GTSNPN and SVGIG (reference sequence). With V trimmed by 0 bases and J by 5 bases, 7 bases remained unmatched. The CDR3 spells CAWSVKGQGLYGYTF. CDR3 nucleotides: TGTGCCTGGAGTGTTAAGGGACAGGGTCTATATGGCTACACCTTC.

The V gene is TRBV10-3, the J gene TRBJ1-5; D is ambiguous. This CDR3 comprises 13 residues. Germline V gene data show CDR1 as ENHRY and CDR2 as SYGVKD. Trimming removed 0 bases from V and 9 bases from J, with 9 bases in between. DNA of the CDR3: TGTGCCATCAGTGAGTCCCAAGAGGGGCCCCAGCATTTT. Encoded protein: CAISESQEGPQHF.

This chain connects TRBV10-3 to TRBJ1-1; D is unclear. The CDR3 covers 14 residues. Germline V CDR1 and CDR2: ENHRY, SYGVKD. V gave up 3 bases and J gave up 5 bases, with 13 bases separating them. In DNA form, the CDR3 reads TGTGCCATCAGTGAAAGACCGGGGTTGACTGAAGCTTTCTTT. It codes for CAISERPGLTEAFF.

CDR3 sequence (DNA): TGTGCCAGCAGTACAATCGGGGGTTCCGGCTACGAGCAGTACTTC. This encodes CASSTIGGSGYEQYF. The rearrangement uses TRBV9 and TRBJ2-7; the D gene is possibly TRBD2 (6 bases). Trimming pared 5 bases from V and 3 bases from J, leaving 18 bases between. The germline V gene has CDR1 SGDLS and CDR2 YYNGEE. The CDR3 is 15 amino acids.

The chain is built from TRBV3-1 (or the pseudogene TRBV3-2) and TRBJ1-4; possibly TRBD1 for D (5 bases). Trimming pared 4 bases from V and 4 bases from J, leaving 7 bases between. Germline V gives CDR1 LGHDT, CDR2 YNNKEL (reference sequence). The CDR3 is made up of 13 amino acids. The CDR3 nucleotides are TGTGCCAGCAGCCGGGGCCTTAATGAAAAACTGTTTTTT. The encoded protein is CASSRGLNEKLFF.

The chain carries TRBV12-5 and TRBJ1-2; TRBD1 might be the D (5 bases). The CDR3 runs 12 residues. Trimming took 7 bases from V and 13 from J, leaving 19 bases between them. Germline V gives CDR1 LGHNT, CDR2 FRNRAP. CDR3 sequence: CASAKDNAGSTF. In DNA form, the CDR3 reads TGTGCTAGTGCCAAAGATAACGCAGGGTCCACCTTC.

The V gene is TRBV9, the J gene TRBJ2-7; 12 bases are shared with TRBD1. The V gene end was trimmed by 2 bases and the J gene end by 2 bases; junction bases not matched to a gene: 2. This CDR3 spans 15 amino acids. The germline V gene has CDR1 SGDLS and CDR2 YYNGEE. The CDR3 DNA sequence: TGTGCCAGCAGCGTTGGGACAGGGGGCGCCTACGAGCAGTACTTC. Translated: CASSVGTGGAYEQYF.

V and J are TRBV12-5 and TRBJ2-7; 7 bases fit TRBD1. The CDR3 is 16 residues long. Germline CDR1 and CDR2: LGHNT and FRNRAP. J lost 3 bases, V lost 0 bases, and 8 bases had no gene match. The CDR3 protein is CASGLVVTGYIYEQYF. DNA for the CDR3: TGTGCTAGTGGTTTGGTTGTGACAGGGTACATCTACGAGCAGTACTTC. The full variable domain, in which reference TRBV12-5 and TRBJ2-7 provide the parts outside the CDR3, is DARVTQTPRHKVTEMGQEVTMRCQPILGHNTVFWYRQTMMQGLELLAYFRNRAPLDDSGMPKDRFSAEMPDATLATLKIQPSEPRDSAVYFCASGLVVTGYIYEQYFGPGTRLTVT.

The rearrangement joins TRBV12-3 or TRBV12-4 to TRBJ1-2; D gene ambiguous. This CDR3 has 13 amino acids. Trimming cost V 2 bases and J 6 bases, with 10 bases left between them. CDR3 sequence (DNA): TGTGCCAGCAGTTTAATGAGGCAAGATGGCTACACCTTC. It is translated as CASSLMRQDGYTF.

The CDR3, as DNA: TGTGCCAGCAGCTTTCGGGGGACTAACTATGGCTACACCTTC. Translating gives CASSFRGTNYGYTF. V usage is TRBV5-4 and J usage is TRBJ1-2, with D tentatively TRBD1 (5 bases). Germline V lookup: CDR1 SGHNT, CDR2 YYREEE (reference sequence). Trimming took 2 bases from V and 0 from J, leaving 8 bases between them. The length of the CDR3 is 14 residues. Drawing the rest from reference TRBV5-4 and TRBJ1-2, the complete variable domain is ETGVTQSPTHLIKTRGQQVTLRCSSQSGHNTVSWYQQALGQGPQFIFQYYREEENGRGNFPPRFSGLQFPNYSSELNVNALELDDSALYLCASSFRGTNYGYTFGSGTRLTVV.

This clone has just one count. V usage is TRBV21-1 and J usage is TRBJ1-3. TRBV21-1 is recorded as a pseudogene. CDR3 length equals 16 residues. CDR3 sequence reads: CASSKAGGRRGNTIYF. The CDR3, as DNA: TGTGCCAGCAGCAAAGCGGGGGGGCGGCGGGGAAACACCATATATTTT.

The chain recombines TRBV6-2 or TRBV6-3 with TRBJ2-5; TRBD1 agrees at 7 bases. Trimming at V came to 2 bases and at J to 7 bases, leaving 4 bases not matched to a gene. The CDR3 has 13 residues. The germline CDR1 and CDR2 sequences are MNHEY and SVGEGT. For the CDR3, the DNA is TGTGCCAGCAGTTACAGGGGGCAGGCGACCCAGTACTTC. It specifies CASSYRGQATQYF.

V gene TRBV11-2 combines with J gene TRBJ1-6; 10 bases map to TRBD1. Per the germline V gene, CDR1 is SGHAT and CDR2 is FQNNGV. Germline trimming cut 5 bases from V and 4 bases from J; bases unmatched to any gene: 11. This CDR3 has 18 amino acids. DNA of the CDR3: TGTGCCAGCAGCGCGCGGACAGGGGGGGTAAAGTATAATTCACCCCTCCACTTT. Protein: CASSARTGGVKYNSPLHF.

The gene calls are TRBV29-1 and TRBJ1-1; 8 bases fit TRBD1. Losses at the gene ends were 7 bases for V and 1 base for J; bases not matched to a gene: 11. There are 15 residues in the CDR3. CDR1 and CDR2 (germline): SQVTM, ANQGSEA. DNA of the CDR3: TGCAGCGCCAGGGAACAGGGGGGTGAGAACACTGAAGCTTTCTTT. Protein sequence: CSAREQGGENTEAFF.

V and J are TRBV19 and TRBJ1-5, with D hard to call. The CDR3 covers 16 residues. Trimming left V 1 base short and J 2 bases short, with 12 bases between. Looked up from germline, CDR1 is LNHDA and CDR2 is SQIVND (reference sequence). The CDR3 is CASSIAGFEGNQPQHF. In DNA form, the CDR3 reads TGTGCCAGTAGTATAGCCGGTTTCGAGGGCAATCAGCCCCAGCATTTT.

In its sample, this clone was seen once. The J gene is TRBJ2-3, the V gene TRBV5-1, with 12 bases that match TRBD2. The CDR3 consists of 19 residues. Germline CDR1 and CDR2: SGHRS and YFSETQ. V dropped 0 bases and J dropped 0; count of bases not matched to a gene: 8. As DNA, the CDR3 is TGCGCCAGCAGCTTGGGTGTTCTAGCGGGGGGGTTTAGCACAGATACGCAGTATTTT. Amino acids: CASSLGVLAGGFSTDTQYF.

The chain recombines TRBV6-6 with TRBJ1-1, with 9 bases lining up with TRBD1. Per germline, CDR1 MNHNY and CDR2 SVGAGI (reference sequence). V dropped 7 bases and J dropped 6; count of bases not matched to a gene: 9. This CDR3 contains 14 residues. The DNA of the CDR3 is TGTGCCAGCACCCCAGGGACAGGGTGGGCTGAAGCTTTCTTT. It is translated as CASTPGTGWAEAFF.

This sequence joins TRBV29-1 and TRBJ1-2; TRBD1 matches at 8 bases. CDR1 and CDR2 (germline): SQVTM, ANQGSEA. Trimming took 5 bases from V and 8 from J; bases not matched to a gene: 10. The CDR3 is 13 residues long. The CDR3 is CSVLTGEDRGYTF. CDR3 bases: TGCAGCGTTTTGACAGGGGAAGATAGAGGCTACACCTTC.

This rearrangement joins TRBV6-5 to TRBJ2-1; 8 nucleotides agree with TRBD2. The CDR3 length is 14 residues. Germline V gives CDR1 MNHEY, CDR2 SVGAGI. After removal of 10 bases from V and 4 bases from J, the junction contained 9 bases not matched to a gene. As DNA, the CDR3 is TGTGCCATCCCGCGGGGGGCCGGGTACAATGAGCAGTTCTTC. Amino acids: CAIPRGAGYNEQFF.